A few counts support the clone carrying this TCR beta chain. The antigen is unknown. The sample comes from a study of cytomegalovirus exposure and HLA in healthy donors. Regarding the study as a whole: Clonal expansion was found to be greater in HLA-associated TCR beta chains than in equally common others in a later analysis.

J gave up 5 bases and V 3 bases, and 9 bases lay outside the gene matches. Germline CDR1 MDHEN, CDR2 SYDVKM. The CDR3 spans 16 residues. Primers for the PCR totalled 60 Vbeta and 13 Jbeta. Using immunoSEQ multiplex PCR, the repertoire was profiled, and TCRdb retains in-frame clones only, with some absent. The sample lists some 150,000 clones, approximately 80% seen once, with roughly 1.4% in the top ten. Sequencing was done on a sample of PBMCs. This sequence joins TRBV28 and TRBJ1-5; the match to TRBD1 covers 8 bases. This receptor was taken from a young woman in good health and CMV-seronegative. CDR3 residues: CASSLAGRGHDQPQHF. DNA of the CDR3: TGTGCCAGCAGTTTGGCCGGCAGGGGGCATGATCAGCCCCAGCATTTT.